The next 22 T cell receptor beta chains were all read from a single sample in a study of blood T cells in healthy people across ages. Through a sample-barcoded 5' primer and a J-beta primer mix, a second PCR was run for 7 to 11 cycles. TCRdb reprocessed the 5' RACE reads via MiXCR and lists one record per CDR3 protein. This table holds some 930,000 distinct CDR3 sequences, about 28% found once. The data were also submitted as part of a second study, on T cells of mothers and their children.

Input material: blood. These receptors came from a woman aged 40 to 50 in good health.

V usage is TRBV7-2 and J usage is TRBJ2-4, with 12 bases that match TRBD2. The end of the DNA aligns better with TRBJ2-7, so the J call may be wrong. This CDR3 has 15 residues. Germline assignment: CDR1 SGHTA and CDR2 FQGNSA. This chain's CDR3 is CASSSLAGGGYEQYF. The CDR3 coding sequence is TGTGCCAGCAGCTCGCTAGCGGGAGGGGGCTACGAGCAGTACTTC.

This clonotype was picked up many times. The V and J genes are TRBV27 and TRBJ1-2; D perhaps matches TRBD1 (6 bases). V dropped 3 bases and J dropped 0 bases, with 11 bases sitting between them. This CDR3 has 15 amino acids. CDR1 and CDR2 from the germline V gene are MNHEY and SMNVEV (reference sequence). CDR3 nucleotides: TGTGCCAGCAGTTTTGGACAGCCAACTAACTATGGCTACACCTTC. It yields the protein CASSFGQPTNYGYTF.

In its sample, this clonotype was seen a few times. This rearrangement joins TRBV6-2 or TRBV6-3 to TRBJ2-3; the D gene is possibly TRBD2 (6 bases). The V and J ends lost 9 bases and 2 bases respectively, with 18 bases between them. The CDR3 contains 15 residues. Germline assignment: CDR1 MNHEY and CDR2 SVGEGT. This CDR3 is CASLPPGGPTDTQYF. As DNA, the CDR3 is TGTGCCAGTCTCCCTCCCGGGGGTCCCACAGATACGCAGTATTTT.

A remark on this clonotype: A much larger clone is a single base away; this may be a read error. The CDR3 reads CASSLRRVHETQYF. The CDR3 DNA follows: TGTGCCAGCAGTTTACGCCGGGTACATGAGACCCAGTACTTC. The rearrangement links TRBV12-3 or TRBV12-4 to TRBJ2-5; no clear D. CDR3 length: 14 amino acids. With 2 bases removed from V and 5 bases from J, the gap between germline ends came to 12 bases.

This clonotype was recorded at least ten times. The chain links TRBV11-2 to TRBJ2-3, with 8 nucleotides matching TRBD2. CDR3 length: 17 amino acids. Per germline, CDR1 SGHAT and CDR2 FQNNGV. The trim removed 2 bases at V and 5 bases at J, leaving 12 bases unmatched. CDR3 sequence: CASSLIISGGPEDTQYF. CDR3 nucleotide sequence: TGTGCCAGCAGCTTAATTATTTCGGGGGGGCCAGAAGATACGCAGTATTTT. Supplemented by reference TRBV11-2 and TRBJ2-3, the full variable domain reads EAGVAQSPRYKIIEKRQSVAFWCNPISGHATLYWYQQILGQGPKLLIQFQNNGVVDDSQLPKDRFSAERLKGVDSTLKIQPAKLEDSAVYLCASSLIISGGPEDTQYFGPGTRLTVL.

This clonotype has more than one count but fewer than ten. The chain is built from TRBV12-3 or TRBV12-4 and TRBJ2-3; 8 nucleotides line up with TRBD1. J lost 6 bases, V lost 4 bases, and 6 bases had no gene match. The CDR3 loop spans 14 amino acids. The chain's CDR3 is CASSWTGIADTQYF. The CDR3 DNA reads TGTGCCAGCAGTTGGACAGGGATCGCGGATACGCAGTATTTT.

The V gene is TRBV2, the J gene TRBJ2-7, with unresolved D. This CDR3 has 15 amino acids. V lost 7 bases, J lost 3 bases, and 19 bases lay in between. Germline V gene sequence: CDR1 SNHLY, CDR2 FYNNEI. The CDR3, as DNA: TGTGCCAGCACGGGCGGCGGCAGGAGCAACTACGAGCAGTACTTC. Its translation: CASTGGGRSNYEQYF.

Of note for this clonotype: A clone one base away is much larger, so this may be a read error. The V and J genes are TRBV7-2 and TRBJ2-5; tentatively, D is TRBD2 (6 bases). The DNA end is a closer match to TRBJ2-1, so the J assignment may be wrong. Germline assignment: CDR1 SGHTA and CDR2 FQGNSA. This CDR3 has 13 amino acids. The CDR3 spells CASSLGGAQTQFF. The DNA for the CDR3 is TGTGCCAGCAGCTTGGGAGGTGCACAGACCCAGTTCTTC.

The chain couples TRBV5-1 to TRBJ2-5; 8 nucleotides align to TRBD2. CDR3 size: 14 residues. V lost 4 bases to trimming and J lost 7 bases; unmatched junction nucleotides: 9. In germline, CDR1 is SGHRS, CDR2 YFSETQ. The CDR3 protein is CASSLSGGRGTQYF. DNA of the CDR3: TGCGCCAGCAGCCTCAGCGGGGGCCGAGGGACCCAGTACTTC.

The rearrangement links TRBV2 to TRBJ2-1, with D unresolved. The CDR3 covers 15 residues. Germline V gives CDR1 SNHLY, CDR2 FYNNEI. V lost 6 bases and J 0 bases, leaving 12 bases between the germline ends. The CDR3 loop reads CASSITMNSYNEQFF. The CDR3 nucleotides read TGTGCCAGCAGCATCACTATGAACTCCTACAATGAGCAGTTCTTC.

The chain couples TRBV9 to TRBJ1-1, with D possibly matching TRBD1 (6 bases). CDR1 is SGDLS and CDR2 is YYNGEE in the germline V gene. The CDR3 is 14 residues long. Trimming took 7 bases from V and 11 from J, leaving 24 bases between them. This CDR3 reads CASGGPDTPRYAFF. The CDR3 coding sequence is TGTGCCAGCGGGGGGCCGGACACCCCGAGGTACGCTTTCTTT.

A word on this clonotype: This may arise from a read error, as a much more abundant clone is one base away. The V gene is TRBV12-3 or TRBV12-4, the J gene TRBJ2-7, with 9 bases identical to TRBD1. This CDR3 is 16 amino acids long. CDR3 sequence (DNA): TGTGCCAGCAGCTCCTGGGACAGGGAAATATCCTACGGGCAGTACTTC. This gives the protein CASSSWDREISYGQYF.

The gene calls are TRBV9 and TRBJ2-7, with D unclear. The CDR3 consists of 12 residues. Trimming cost V 0 bases and J 12 bases, with 13 bases left between them. Germline V lookup: CDR1 SGDLS, CDR2 YYNGEE. Here the CDR3 reads CASSVVGRDLYF. The DNA of the CDR3 is TGTGCCAGCAGCGTAGTGGGCAGAGATTTGTACTTC.

This clonotype was recorded at least ten times. The chain links TRBV4-2 to TRBJ2-5, with TRBD2 identical over 7 bases. Germline trimming cut 4 bases from V and 3 bases from J; bases unmatched to any gene: 11. Germline-derived CDR1 and CDR2 are LGHNA and YNFKEQ. The CDR3 is 16 residues long. The CDR3 nucleotides are TGTGCCAGCAGCCTAGAACAAGGCGGGGGAGAAGAGACCCAGTACTTC. Protein: CASSLEQGGGEETQYF.

This rearrangement joins TRBV4-3 to TRBJ2-1, with D possibly TRBD1 on 8 matching bases. V lost 4 bases to trimming and J lost 10 bases, with 17 bases between them. The V gene's germline CDR1 is LGHNA and CDR2 YSLEER. The CDR3 has 14 amino acids. The CDR3 DNA is TGCGCCAGCAGCCGACAGACAGGGGACTACGAGCAGTTCTTC. Translation gives CASSRQTGDYEQFF.

This clonotype was seen a handful of times. This chain connects TRBV6-1 to TRBJ2-3; D tentatively fits TRBD1 or TRBD2 (7 bases each). The CDR3 is 15 amino acids. CDR1 and CDR2 from the germline V gene are MNHNS and SASEGT. V dropped 2 bases and J dropped 3 bases, with 12 bases sitting between them. The CDR3 reads CASSEYRGGTDTQYF. The CDR3 DNA sequence: TGTGCCAGCAGTGAATACAGGGGAGGGACAGATACGCAGTATTTT.

This clonotype came up a few times. V is TRBV28 and J is TRBJ2-5; possible D gene TRBD1, 5 bases. In germline, CDR1 is MDHEN, CDR2 SYDVKM. The CDR3 is 17 residues long. Trimming cost V 5 bases and J 9 bases, with 28 bases left between them. The CDR3 sequence is CASSGPRQRYSSQPQYF. For the CDR3, the DNA is TGTGCCAGCAGTGGCCCTCGACAGCGTTATAGCAGTCAGCCCCAGTACTTC.

This clonotype was found many times. The chain couples TRBV20-1 to TRBJ1-5; D might be TRBD1 (5 bases). The CDR3 covers 14 residues. Trimming removed 7 bases from V and 2 bases from J, with 15 bases in between. CDR1 DFQATT and CDR2 SNEGSKA come from the germline V gene (reference sequence). The CDR3 is CSVLGVSGNQPQHF. The CDR3 nucleotides read TGCAGTGTACTAGGGGTATCCGGCAATCAGCCCCAGCATTTT.

This clonotype was seen ten or more times. The gene calls are TRBV4-1 and TRBJ2-7; 9 bases are shared with TRBD2. CDR3 length equals 15 residues. Trimming cost V 4 bases and J 4 bases; bases outside gene matches: 8. Germline V gene data show CDR1 as MGHRA and CDR2 as YSYEKL. The CDR3 bases are TGCGCCAGCAGCCCCGTGGCTAGCGGGGCTTACGAGCAGTACTTC. Translated: CASSPVASGAYEQYF.

The CDR3 bases are TGTGCCAGCAGCCCCACCCGACAGGGGGCTGGCTACACCTTC. Translating it yields CASSPTRQGAGYTF. The chain uses TRBV5-6 and TRBJ1-2, with 10 bases identical to TRBD1. The V segment lost 4 bases and the J segment 7 bases; nucleotides outside the gene matches: 7. Germline lookup yields CDR1 SGHDT and CDR2 YYEEEE. The CDR3 length is 14 residues.

On this clonotype itself: An end of the junction does not agree with germline; a read error may underlie this. This chain uses TRBV29-1 with TRBJ2-2; a possible D gene is TRBD2 (6 bases). There are 15 residues in the CDR3. Germline-derived CDR1 and CDR2 are SQVTM and ANQGSEA. The CDR3 DNA reads as TGCAGCATTGAGTCTGGGGGGTCGCACACCGGGGAGCTGTTTTTT. Protein sequence: CSIESGGSHTGELFF.

This clonotype was recorded many times. It may be a read error: a sequence one base away is much more abundant. The chain couples TRBV6-4 to TRBJ2-3; 11 nucleotides agree with TRBD2. The CDR3 runs to 15 residues. Germline V gives CDR1 MRHNA, CDR2 SNTAGT. With V trimmed by 2 bases and J by 6 bases, 4 bases remained unmatched. As DNA, the CDR3 is TGTGCCAGCAGTGACGGTAGCGGGGGGGCCGATACGCAGTATTTT. This codes for CASSDGSGGADTQYF.